Listed below are T cell receptor beta chains from one sample, sequenced in a study of Graves' ophthalmopathy and Graves' hyperthyroidism. From the multiplex PCR reads, TCRdb called clonotypes with MiXCR, one entry per CDR3 protein. Here the sample spans 600,000 to 650,000 distinct CDR3 sequences, about a fifth being singletons. Sequenced sample: peripheral blood. The origin of the receptors is a young woman with stable Graves' hyperthyroidism. Some clones in this sample may be carry-over from other donors' samples. Both conserved end residues are part of each CDR3. Each record gives: clone size, V gene, D gene, J gene, CDR3 DNA, CDR3 protein. D genes are given only for firm matches. Not every row has a clone size; where given, it reads once, few, many or a size class.

many	TRBV2	-	TRBJ1-2	TGTGCCAGCAGTGGAACAGGGAGTGGTAGCTACACCTTC	CASSGTGSGSYTF
many	TRBV12-3/TRBV12-4	-	TRBJ1-1	TGTGCCAGCAGTTTACGGCAGTTTGAAGCTTTCTTT	CASSLRQFEAFF
-	TRBV4-3	-	TRBJ2-5	TGCGCCAGCAGCCAAGATCTAGGACCACAAGAGACCCAGTACTTC	CASSQDLGPQETQYF
-	TRBV27	TRBD1	TRBJ1-2	TGTGCCAGCAGTTCCAGGACAGGGGCTACCTTC	CASSSRTGATF
-	TRBV27	TRBD1	TRBJ2-7	TGTGCCAGCAGTATCCAACCGGGACAGGACGAGCAGTACTTC	CASSIQPGQDEQYF
few	TRBV10-2	TRBD1	TRBJ1-1	TGCGCCAGCAGGGTGGACAGGTCGAACACTGAAGCTTTCTTT	CASRVDRSNTEAFF
few	TRBV24-1	-	TRBJ2-5	TGTGCCACCAGTCAGGGGACGTACCAAGAGACCCAGTACTTC	CATSQGTYQETQYF
many	TRBV19	-	TRBJ1-1	TGTGCCAGTAGTACCCCAGGGGCGACGAACACTGAAGCTTTCTTT	CASSTPGATNTEAFF
many	TRBV6-1	-	TRBJ1-1	TGTGCCAGCAGCCGTATTGGTACCACTGAAGCTTTCTTT	CASSRIGTTEAFF
many	TRBV28	-	TRBJ1-5	TGTGCCAGCAGTTCTACCGGGGCCCGGGCACGGCCCCAGCATTTT	CASSSTGARARPQHF
-	TRBV6-5	-	TRBJ1-1	TGTGCCAGCAGTTACTCCGGGCCGGGGACTGAAGCTTTCTTT	CASSYSGPGTEAFF
few	TRBV7-2	-	TRBJ1-5	TGTGCCAGCAGCACGGGACATTCCATCAATCAGCCCCAGCATTTT	CASSTGHSINQPQHF
many	TRBV7-3	-	TRBJ2-5	TGTGCCAGCAGCTTTTTGGGGGCGGTTGAGACCCAGTACTTC	CASSFLGAVETQYF
few	TRBV6-2/TRBV6-3	TRBD1	TRBJ1-5	TGTGCCAGCAGTAAGTCCTACTCCGGGACAGGGGGGCAGCCCCAGCATTTT	CASSKSYSGTGGQPQHF
-	TRBV5-1	TRBD1	TRBJ2-7	TGCGCCAGCAGCTTCCTCCAGGGGGCTGGTTACGAGCAGTACTTC	CASSFLQGAGYEQYF
many	TRBV27	-	TRBJ2-7	TGTGCCAGCAGTTTAAGGCCCGGGCCAGGTTCCCTTTCCGAGCAGTACTTC	CASSLRPGPGSLSEQYF
few	TRBV12-3/TRBV12-4	-	TRBJ1-5	TGTGCCAGCAGCGCACAGAATTTCAATCAGCCCCAGCATTTT	CASSAQNFNQPQHF
many	TRBV29-1	-	TRBJ2-2	TGCAGCGCAAAACAGGGAAACACCGGGGAGCTGTTTTTT	CSAKQGNTGELFF
many	TRBV18	-	TRBJ2-5	TGTGCCAGCTCACCCGGGCGGGACCAAGAGACCCAGTACTTC	CASSPGRDQETQYF
many	TRBV20-1	-	TRBJ1-2	TGCAGTGCACCGAGTGGGCTGGGGTACTATGGCTACACCTTC	CSAPSGLGYYGYTF
many	TRBV2	TRBD1	TRBJ1-2	TGTGCCAGCAGCCTGGGACAGACTGTCTATGGCTACACCTTC	CASSLGQTVYGYTF
-	TRBV6-1	TRBD2	TRBJ2-7	TGTGCCAGCAGCGCCGGGACTAGCGTGTACGAGCAGTACTTC	CASSAGTSVYEQYF
many	TRBV6-5	-	TRBJ1-5	TGTGCCAGCAGTCCAGGGTTGGGGGATCAGCCCCAGCATTTT	CASSPGLGDQPQHF
few	TRBV12-3/TRBV12-4	-	TRBJ1-1	TGTGCCAGCAGTGCCCCCCCCGGGTTAGGCTTCTTT	CASSAPPGLGFF
many	TRBV12-3/TRBV12-4	-	TRBJ2-7	TGTGCCAGCAGTTTCTGGCGGGGATCCAACCAACCCTACGAGCAGTACTTC	CASSFWRGSNQPYEQYF
many	TRBV2	-	TRBJ2-7	TGTGCCAGCAGATCATACAGGGAAGGTGCCCCCGAGCAGTACTTC	CASRSYREGAPEQYF
many	TRBV7-2	TRBD1	TRBJ1-1	TGTGCCAGCAGCCGACAGGGCATAAACACTGAAGCTTTCTTT	CASSRQGINTEAFF
-	TRBV3-1	-	TRBJ1-1	TGTGCCAGCAGCCAACCCCCGACAGACCGGAACACTGAAGCTTTCTTT	CASSQPPTDRNTEAFF
many	TRBV7-2	-	TRBJ2-5	TGTGCCAGCAGCTTTACTGCGGGGGAGACCCAGTACTTC	CASSFTAGETQYF
-	TRBV15	-	TRBJ1-6	TGTGCCACCAGCAGAGGGGTGGGAGATTCACCCCTCCACTTT	CATSRGVGDSPLHF
-	TRBV5-4	TRBD1	TRBJ2-5	TGTGCCAGCAGCTTGGCGGGACAGGGTCGAGGTGAGACCCAGTACTTC	CASSLAGQGRGETQYF
many	TRBV29-1	-	TRBJ1-2	TGCAGCGTACCGTCGGACATGGTCTTCTCTGGCTACACCTTC	CSVPSDMVFSGYTF
many	TRBV6-2/TRBV6-3	-	TRBJ1-1	TGTGCCAGCAGAAAAAATACGGGGGACACTGAAGCTTTCTTT	CASRKNTGDTEAFF
-	TRBV2	-	TRBJ1-5	TGTGCCAGCAGTCGGGAAGATCAGCCCCAGCATTTT	CASSREDQPQHF
many	TRBV30	-	TRBJ2-5	TGTGCCTGGACCTCTAGAGGGACCCAGTACTTC	CAWTSRGTQYF
many	TRBV7-3	TRBD2	TRBJ2-7	TGTGCCAGCAGCTTTAACCGGGGGAGGGACTACGAGCAGTACTTC	CASSFNRGRDYEQYF
many	TRBV4-2	TRBD1	TRBJ2-7	TGTGCCAGCAGCCAAGATTTGGGCAGGGGGTACGAGCAGTACTTC	CASSQDLGRGYEQYF
many	TRBV19	TRBD1	TRBJ2-2	TGTGCCAGTAGGACGACCTGGACAGGGCCGAACACCGGGGAGCTGTTTTTT	CASRTTWTGPNTGELFF
few	TRBV12-3/TRBV12-4	-	TRBJ2-2	TGTGCCAGCAGACCTGACGTAATCGGGGAGCTGTTTTTT	CASRPDVIGELFF
-	TRBV6-5	TRBD1	TRBJ1-2	TGTGCCAGCAGTTACCCAACCACAGGGGGCGATGGCTACACCTTC	CASSYPTTGGDGYTF
-	TRBV11-2	-	TRBJ2-5	TGTGCCAGCAGCTCTGACCGGAGGGGGACCCAGTACTTC	CASSSDRRGTQYF
few	TRBV27	-	TRBJ1-2	TGTGCCACCCTCACGGGTTTGAGCTATGGCTACACCTTC	CATLTGLSYGYTF
few	TRBV6-1	TRBD1	TRBJ1-1	TGTGCCAGCAGCCCTGAGATCAGGGGGCGATCTTTCTTT	CASSPEIRGRSFF
-	TRBV12-3/TRBV12-4	-	TRBJ1-1	TGTGCCAGCAGTCCCGGTGGGAACACTGATGCTTTCTTT	CASSPGGNTDAFF
many	TRBV30	-	TRBJ1-2	TGTGCCTGGGGAAGGGGCTATGGCTACACCTTC	CAWGRGYGYTF
-	TRBV6-1	TRBD1	TRBJ1-1	TGTGCCAGCAGCGCCCGGGAGACAGGGAACGCTGAAGCTTTCTTT	CASSARETGNAEAFF
many	TRBV12-3/TRBV12-4	-	TRBJ1-2	TGTGCCAGCAGTTTTGGCAGCCTGGGGGGCGACTATGGCTACACCTTC	CASSFGSLGGDYGYTF
-	TRBV30	-	TRBJ1-5	TGTGCCTGGAGTAACACAGGGTTGGCCAATCAGCCCCAGCATTTT	CAWSNTGLANQPQHF
few	TRBV6-1	TRBD1	TRBJ1-2	TGTGCCAGCAGTGAAGTGGTTGGTAGGGGGCTCGGCTACACCTTC	CASSEVVGRGLGYTF
many	TRBV7-9	-	TRBJ2-5	TGTGCCAGCAGCTTAGTGGGTTGGGACCAAGAGACCCAGTACTTC	CASSLVGWDQETQYF
many	TRBV12-3/TRBV12-4	-	TRBJ2-5	TGTGCCAGCAGTTTAGGCAGTGGGCGTCAAGAGACCCAGTACTTC	CASSLGSGRQETQYF